This TCR beta chain was sequenced in a study of blood T cell repertoires in COVID-19. V shed 6 bases, J shed 7 bases, and the junction held 9 bases outside the gene matches. This CDR3 region has 14 residues. The germline V gene encodes CDR1 MNHEY and CDR2 SVGAGI. Produced via immunoSEQ multiplex PCR; TCRdb's table is partial and in-frame only. The sample consists of about 150,000 clones, about 85% of them appearing once. This clonotype originated in a man in his sixties with COVID-19, enrolled during active disease. The chain employs TRBV6-5 and TRBJ1-5; 7 positions agree with TRBD1. Specimen: peripheral blood. The CDR3 nucleotides read TGTGCCAGCAGCTTCGACAGGGTGGAGCAGCCCCAGCATTTT. Amino acids: CASSFDRVEQPQHF.